This T cell receptor (beta chain) is from a study of blood T cells in healthy people across ages. The study, taken as a whole, reports: Fewer expanded clones and more diversity marked long-lived versus aged donors. PBMCs went unsorted, and a conclusive naive versus antigen-experienced comparison was therefore prevented. Estimates drawn from one million T cells were deemed to understate diversity.

The germline V gene encodes CDR1 SGHTA and CDR2 FQGNSA. The CDR3 is made up of 15 amino acids. V was pared by 1 base and J by 11 bases, with 13 bases of the junction left unmatched. As concerns this clonotype: Its cognate antigen is unknown.

It was with a sample-barcoded 5' primer and a J-beta primer mix that a second PCR of about 6 to 12 cycles was run. One entry per CDR3 protein results from TCRdb running MiXCR on the 5' RACE reads. The repertoire includes hundreds of thousands of distinct CDR3 sequences, 56% of them detected once, and roughly 24% sits in the top ten. This TCR was recovered from a middle-aged man in good health. Sample: blood. The chain uses TRBV7-2 and TRBJ1-2; 7 positions agree with TRBD1. The CDR3 region has the DNA TGTGCCAGCAGCTTAGATACAGGGGAGGGGAAGCTTTACACCTTC. This translates into CASSLDTGEGKLYTF.